The source of this TCR beta chain is a study of blood T cell repertoires in COVID-19. This CDR3 is 14 amino acids long. Per germline, CDR1 LGHNT and CDR2 FRNRAP. Trimming left V 8 bases short and J 0 bases short, with 13 bases between. TCRdb's table, derived via immunoSEQ multiplex PCR, lists solely in-frame clones and lacks some. The sample has 95,000 to 150,000 clones, around 84% seen once; the top ten hold approximately 3.6%. The sample comprised PBMCs or T cells enriched from blood (not recorded which). This receptor was obtained from a woman aged 25-40 years who had recovered from COVID-19. The chain links TRBV12-5 to TRBJ1-1, with D possibly matching TRBD1 (5 bases). The CDR3 loop is CASRQSTMNTEAFF. CDR3 nucleotide sequence: TGTGCTAGTCGACAGTCTACCATGAACACTGAAGCTTTCTTT. The full variable domain, rest sourced from reference TRBV12-5 and TRBJ1-1, is DARVTQTPRHKVTEMGQEVTMRCQPILGHNTVFWYRQTMMQGLELLAYFRNRAPLDDSGMPKDRFSAEMPDATLATLKIQPSEPRDSAVYFCASRQSTMNTEAFFGQGTRLTVV.